Shown below are 30 T cell receptor beta chains from a single sample sequenced in a study of brain T cells in children with intractable seizures. Profiling relied on immunoSEQ multiplex PCR, and the TCRdb table lists in-frame clones only, not all of them. The table includes 88,000 or so clones, around nine tenths detected once. Sequencing was performed on peripheral blood, taken at surgery. These receptors all come from a girl between 2 and 10 years old with Rasmussen encephalitis and intractable seizures.

This rearrangement joins TRBV20-1 to TRBJ1-5; the D is unclear. Germline CDR1 DFQATT, CDR2 SNEGSKA (reference sequence). This CDR3 is built from 13 residues. Trimming shortened V by 3 bases and J by 3 bases, and 9 bases separated the two germline ends. CDR3 in amino acids: CSASGGTNQPQHF. The CDR3 nucleotides are TGCAGTGCTAGTGGAGGAACCAATCAGCCCCAGCATTTT.

The genes are TRBV9 and TRBJ2-1; 8 nucleotides agree with TRBD2. This CDR3 spans 17 amino acids. Germline V gene data show CDR1 as SGDLS and CDR2 as YYNGEE. V shed 3 bases and J 2 bases; nucleotides not matched to a gene: 10. For the CDR3, the DNA is TGTGCCAGCAGCGACAGGAGCGGGAGATACCCCTACAATGAGCAGTTCTTC. Translation: CASSDRSGRYPYNEQFF.

The rearrangement uses TRBV9 and TRBJ2-3; D is perhaps TRBD1 or TRBD2 (5 bases each). The CDR3 loop spans 15 amino acids. The germline gives CDR1 SGDLS, CDR2 YYNGEE. V lost 3 bases and J 2 bases, leaving 13 bases between the germline ends. The CDR3, as DNA: TGTGCCAGCAGCGAAACACCCGGGACCACAGATACGCAGTATTTT. It specifies CASSETPGTTDTQYF. Full variable domain (rest looked up from reference TRBV9 and TRBJ2-3): DSGVTQTPKHLITATGQRVTLRCSPRSGDLSVYWYQQSLDQGLQFLIQYYNGEERAKGNILERFSAQQFPDLHSELNLSSLELGDSALYFCASSETPGTTDTQYFGPGTRLTVL.

V gene TRBV28 combines with J gene TRBJ1-5; 10 nucleotides line up with TRBD1. Trimming took 10 bases from V and 8 from J; bases not matched to a gene: 5. The CDR3 is made up of 12 amino acids. Germline V gene lookup returns CDR1 MDHEN and CDR2 SYDVKM. CDR3 bases: TGTGCCACCAGGACAGGGGGAGAGCCCCAGCATTTT. This sequence encodes CATRTGGEPQHF.

The V and J genes are TRBV2 and TRBJ2-7; 9 positions agree with TRBD2. Germline loops: CDR1 SNHLY, CDR2 FYNNEI. The CDR3 is made up of 15 amino acids. With V trimmed by 6 bases and J by 3 bases, 9 bases remained unmatched. For the CDR3, the DNA is TGTGCCAGCAGACATAGCGGGAGTAGAGTCTACGAGCAGTACTTC. Its translation is CASRHSGSRVYEQYF.

The genes are TRBV2 and TRBJ1-2, with 7 bases that match TRBD1. J gave up 4 bases and V 3 bases, and 8 bases lay outside the gene matches. The CDR3 length is 15 residues. In germline, CDR1 is SNHLY, CDR2 FYNNEI. DNA of the CDR3: TGTGCCAGCAGTGAGCCAAGGGGGCCCGGCTATGGCTACACCTTC. Its protein is CASSEPRGPGYGYTF. Looking up the rest from reference TRBV2 and TRBJ1-2 gives the full variable domain: EPEVTQTPSHQVTQMGQEVILRCVPISNHLYFYWYRQILGQKVEFLVSFYNNEISEKSEIFDDQFSVERPDGSNFTLKIRSTKLEDSAMYFCASSEPRGPGYGYTFGSGTRLTVV.

This clone was observed once. This chain connects TRBV19 to TRBJ1-6; possible D gene TRBD1, 6 bases. Per germline, CDR1 LNHDA and CDR2 SQIVND (reference sequence). CDR3 length: 15 amino acids. V was shortened by 3 bases and J by 7 bases, with 13 bases between the two germline ends. CDR3 nucleotides: TGTGCCAGTAGTATCAGGGGTACGGGGAATTCACCCCTCCACTTT. The encoded protein is CASSIRGTGNSPLHF. The entire variable domain, with the rest obtained from reference TRBV19 and TRBJ1-6, is as follows: DGGITQSPKYLFRKEGQNVTLSCEQNLNHDAMYWYRQDPGQGLRLIYYSQIVNDFQKGDIAEGYSVSREKKESFPLTVTSAQKNPTAFYLCASSIRGTGNSPLHFGNGTRLTVT.

This clone was seen only once. The chain has TRBV19 and TRBJ1-2; a possible D gene is TRBD1 (5 bases). Between the trimmed V and J ends, which lost 9 bases and 6 bases, there was a span of 14 bases. Germline values: CDR1 LNHDA, CDR2 SQIVND (reference sequence). The CDR3 has 12 amino acids. The CDR3 sequence: CARGEDPHGYTF. In nucleotides, the CDR3 is TGTGCCAGGGGGGAGGATCCTCATGGCTACACCTTC.

The rearrangement links TRBV7-9 to TRBJ1-3; TRBD1 agrees at 10 bases. V shed 2 bases, J shed 7 bases, and the junction held 14 bases outside the gene matches. The CDR3 consists of 18 residues. CDR1 and CDR2 from the germline V gene are SEHNR and FQNEAQ (reference sequence). The CDR3 loop reads CASSLFRTGGRRVNTIYF. The CDR3 DNA is TGTGCCAGCAGCTTATTTCGGACAGGGGGAAGAAGGGTGAACACCATATATTTT.

The chain's CDR3 is CASSLASRAGVINQPQHF. The CDR3 DNA reads TGTGCCAGCAGTTTAGCATCGCGAGCAGGGGTCATCAATCAGCCCCAGCATTTT. The rearrangement uses TRBV27 and TRBJ1-5, with D possibly matching TRBD1 (6 bases). Germline CDR1 MNHEY, CDR2 SMNVEV (reference sequence). The CDR3 extends over 18 amino acids. V was shortened by 2 bases and J by 3 bases, with 20 bases between the two germline ends.

The rearrangement joins TRBV9 to TRBJ2-7; D unresolved. In germline, CDR1 is SGDLS, CDR2 YYNGEE. The germline V and J ends were trimmed by 2 bases and 4 bases, with 19 bases remaining between them. CDR3 length: 16 residues. CDR3: CASSVAAGPKIYEQYF. Written as DNA, the CDR3 is TGTGCCAGCAGCGTCGCGGCAGGACCAAAGATTTACGAGCAGTACTTC.

This rearrangement joins TRBV9 to TRBJ2-1; 8 nucleotides match TRBD1. The CDR3 sequence is 14 residues long. Germline lookup yields CDR1 SGDLS and CDR2 YYNGEE. With V trimmed by 2 bases and J by 8 bases, 6 bases remained unmatched. The CDR3 is CASSVWTGCDEQFF. The CDR3 DNA is TGTGCCAGCAGCGTGTGGACAGGGTGCGATGAGCAGTTCTTC.

The gene calls are TRBV5-8 and TRBJ2-1; no clear D. V dropped 3 bases and J dropped 6 bases, with 4 bases sitting between them. CDR1 and CDR2 (germline): SGHTS, YDEGEE. This CDR3 comprises 11 residues. CDR3 in amino acids: CASSWPNEQFF. In DNA form, the CDR3 reads TGTGCCAGCAGCTGGCCCAATGAGCAGTTCTTC.

This clone rates as large. The V and J genes are TRBV7-9 and TRBJ2-3; D may be TRBD1 (5 bases). The V gene's germline CDR1 is SEHNR and CDR2 FQNEAQ (reference sequence). Trimming took 5 bases from V and 4 from J, leaving 13 bases between them. This CDR3 is built from 14 residues. CDR3 protein: CASSLRGGADTQYF. The CDR3 DNA reads as TGTGCCAGCAGCCTAAGGGGTGGGGCAGATACGCAGTATTTT.

This chain connects TRBV7-2 to TRBJ2-1; TRBD2 might be the D (6 bases). CDR3 length: 16 residues. Trimming removed 2 bases from V and 0 bases from J, with 11 bases in between. Germline CDR1 and CDR2: SGHTA and FQGNSA. The CDR3 coding sequence is TGTGCCAGCAGCTTACGGGCGGGGAGCTCCTACAATGAGCAGTTCTTC. It specifies CASSLRAGSSYNEQFF.

V and J are TRBV7-9 and TRBJ2-6, with D unclear. The germline V gene encodes CDR1 SEHNR and CDR2 FQNEAQ (reference sequence). Trimming removed 4 bases at V and 0 bases at J, with 1 base between. The CDR3 runs 13 residues. The CDR3 coding sequence is TGTGCCAGCAGCTCCTCTGGGGCCAACGTCCTGACTTTC. Residues: CASSSSGANVLTF.

The chain couples TRBV7-2 to TRBJ1-6, with 7 bases lining up with TRBD1. J was trimmed by 6 bases and V by 5 bases; bases with no gene match: 7. The germline V gene has CDR1 SGHTA and CDR2 FQGNSA. The CDR3 length is 15 residues. CDR3 sequence: CASSPRTGRNSPLHF. The CDR3 bases are TGTGCCAGCAGCCCGCGGACAGGCCGTAATTCACCCCTCCACTTT. The complete variable domain, with remaining parts taken from reference TRBV7-2 and TRBJ1-6, reads GAGVSQSPSNKVTEKGKDVELRCDPISGHTALYWYRQSLGQGLEFLIYFQGNSAPDKSGLPSDRFSAERTGGSVSTLTIQRTQQEDSAVYLCASSPRTGRNSPLHFGNGTRLTVT.

The chain employs TRBV18 and TRBJ2-7; D gene unclear. From germline, CDR1 is KGHSH and CDR2 LQKENI. Trimming cost V 1 base and J 13 bases, with 14 bases left between them. The CDR3 spans 12 residues. In DNA form, the CDR3 reads TGTGCCAGCTCACCACAGGACGTTTCCATCTACTTC. Its translation is CASSPQDVSIYF.

The rearrangement uses TRBV6-5 and TRBJ1-3; D possibly corresponds to TRBD1 (6 bases). Per germline, CDR1 MNHEY and CDR2 SVGAGI. The CDR3 is 16 residues long. V gave up 6 bases and J gave up 2 bases, with 17 bases separating them. CDR3 bases: TGTGCCAGCAGCTACCCGGGAGGGGGGGCTGGAAACACCATATATTTT. Amino acid sequence: CASSYPGGGAGNTIYF.

CDR3 bases: TGTGCCAGCAGCCCAAACAGGGGCGACTCTGGAAACACCATATATTTT. Its translation: CASSPNRGDSGNTIYF. The chain joins TRBV7-8 to TRBJ1-3; the match to TRBD1 covers 7 bases. Per germline, CDR1 SGHVS and CDR2 FQNEAQ. The CDR3 extends over 16 amino acids. After removal of 5 bases from V and 0 bases from J, the junction contained 7 bases not matched to a gene.

The rearrangement joins TRBV6-6 to TRBJ1-3; D perhaps matches TRBD1 (5 bases). Germline-derived CDR1 and CDR2 are MNHNY and SVGAGI (reference sequence). V dropped 10 bases and J dropped 1 base, with 11 bases sitting between them. This CDR3 is built from 13 residues. The CDR3 sequence: CATGGVSGNTIYF. CDR3 coding DNA: TGTGCCACGGGAGGGGTGTCTGGAAACACCATATATTTT.

CDR3: CASSGLTAPFSYEQYF. The CDR3 coding sequence is TGTGCCAGCAGTGGCTTGACGGCTCCCTTCTCCTACGAGCAGTACTTC. V gene TRBV25-1 combines with J gene TRBJ2-7, with D hard to call. The CDR3 loop spans 16 amino acids. The germline V gene has CDR1 MGHDK and CDR2 SYGVNS. Trimming removed 4 bases from V and 0 bases from J, with 16 bases in between.

This clone was observed once. The chain combines TRBV25-1 with TRBJ1-6; D call uncertain. The CDR3 runs to 15 residues. Germline CDR1 and CDR2: MGHDK and SYGVNS. The V gene lost 7 bases and the J gene lost 6 bases, with 16 bases spanning the gap. Here the CDR3 reads CASMSSDRFNSPLHF. CDR3 nucleotides: TGTGCCAGCATGTCCAGTGATAGGTTTAATTCACCCCTCCACTTT.

V and J are TRBV6-5 and TRBJ2-3; 13 bases map to TRBD2. CDR3 size: 15 residues. Per germline, CDR1 MNHEY and CDR2 SVGAGI. The V and J ends lost 9 bases and 4 bases, in that order; junction bases with no gene match: 7. As DNA, the CDR3 is TGTGCCAGTGAAGCCGGACTAGCGGGAGCAGATACGCAGTATTTT. This codes for CASEAGLAGADTQYF.

This clone was observed a single time. The rearrangement joins TRBV3-1 (or the pseudogene TRBV3-2) to TRBJ1-1; D unresolved. CDR1 LGHDT and CDR2 YNNKEL come from the germline V gene (reference sequence). V was shortened by 1 base and J by 8 bases, with 8 bases between the two germline ends. The CDR3 spans 12 residues. The CDR3 reads CASSQGGGEAFF. The CDR3 DNA follows: TGTGCCAGCAGCCAAGGGGGAGGGGAAGCTTTCTTT.

In DNA, the CDR3 is TGTGCCAGCAGCGTAGGTCCAGGCACAGATACGCAGTATTTT. It translates to CASSVGPGTDTQYF. The genes are TRBV9 and TRBJ2-3; D unresolved. The length of the CDR3 is 14 residues. V lost 0 bases and J lost 1, with 6 bases in between. Per the germline V gene, CDR1 is SGDLS and CDR2 is YYNGEE. Full variable domain (outside the CDR3, taken from reference TRBV9 and TRBJ2-3): DSGVTQTPKHLITATGQRVTLRCSPRSGDLSVYWYQQSLDQGLQFLIQYYNGEERAKGNILERFSAQQFPDLHSELNLSSLELGDSALYFCASSVGPGTDTQYFGPGTRLTVL.

V usage is TRBV5-3 and J usage is TRBJ2-7, with a weak D call TRBD1 (5 bases). TRBV5-3 is assigned to the ORF class and has an uncertain function. The V gene lost 1 base and the J gene lost 6 bases, with 11 bases spanning the gap. The CDR3 runs to 13 residues. CDR3 sequence (DNA): TGTGCCAGAAGCTTGTTGGGGCCCTGCGAGCAGTACTTC. Translation gives CARSLLGPCEQYF.

The V and J genes are TRBV9 and TRBJ1-1, with D possibly being TRBD1 (6 bases). The CDR3 totals 13 residues. CDR1 is SGDLS and CDR2 is YYNGEE in the germline V gene. V lost 7 bases to trimming and J lost 4 bases, with 14 bases between them. The CDR3 spells CASGQGWGTEAFF. CDR3 DNA: TGTGCCAGCGGGCAGGGGTGGGGCACTGAAGCTTTCTTT.

V gene TRBV6-5 combines with J gene TRBJ1-5; D is perhaps TRBD1 (5 bases). The CDR3 contains 14 residues. Germline V lookup: CDR1 MNHEY, CDR2 SVGAGI. V lost 5 bases and J 1 base, leaving 9 bases between the germline ends. The CDR3 coding sequence is TGTGCCAGCAGTCCTCGACAGAGCAATCAGCCCCAGCATTTT. Translation: CASSPRQSNQPQHF.

The gene calls are TRBV2 and TRBJ2-3; either TRBD1 or TRBD2 may fit D (5 bases each). V was shortened by 8 bases and J by 3 bases, with 15 bases between the two germline ends. Germline CDR1 is SNHLY and CDR2 is FYNNEI. The CDR3 runs to 14 residues. The CDR3: CASGGLWTTDTQYF. The CDR3 DNA reads TGTGCCAGCGGTGGACTTTGGACAACAGATACGCAGTATTTT.